The 11 T cell receptor beta chains in this list originate from one sample, sequenced in a study of a mutant IDH1 vaccine in newly diagnosed glioma. What these receptors recognize is not known. Time point reported: week 47, end of study. One vaccine dose held 300 ug of mutant IDH1 20-mer peptide and came with topical imiquimod. Clones were sequenced by immunoSEQ multiplex PCR, and TCRdb holds only the in-frame ones, with some missing. The sample yields about 55,000 clones, 70% to 85% seen once. The sample in question was PBMCs, obtained from a glioma patient whose treatment included an IDH1 peptide vaccine. The receptors stem from a woman in her thirties or forties with glioma. Some clones in this sample may be carry-over from other donors' samples.

V and J are TRBV11-1 and TRBJ1-5; the D gene is possibly TRBD1 (6 bases). This CDR3 has 14 amino acids. With 10 bases removed from V and 2 bases from J, the gap between germline ends came to 15 bases. Germline CDR1 and CDR2: SGHAT and FQDESV (reference sequence). The CDR3 DNA sequence: TGTGCCAATACGGTTAGGACAGGCAATCAGCCCCAGCATTTT. Its translation is CANTVRTGNQPQHF.

The chain is built from TRBV6-5 and TRBJ1-1; TRBD1 aligns across 7 bases. CDR1 is MNHEY and CDR2 is SVGAGI in the germline V gene. There are 15 residues in the CDR3. Trimming at V came to 11 bases and at J to 3 bases, leaving 15 bases not matched to a gene. The CDR3 DNA follows: TGTGCCTGTTACCCGTCGACAGGGAGGGACACTGAAGCTTTCTTT. Translated, it gives CACYPSTGRDTEAFF.

The chain joins TRBV6-5 to TRBJ1-1; no definite D call. Trimming removed 0 bases from V and 1 base from J, with 6 bases in between. The CDR3 loop spans 14 amino acids. Germline assignment: CDR1 MNHEY and CDR2 SVGAGI. The CDR3 coding sequence is TGTGCCAGCAGTTACTCGGGATCGAACACTGAAGCTTTCTTT. This codes for CASSYSGSNTEAFF.

This clone was observed a few times. The rearrangement joins TRBV2 to TRBJ1-1; D not certain. V was shortened by 2 bases and J by 2 bases, with 6 bases between the two germline ends. Per the germline V gene, CDR1 is SNHLY and CDR2 is FYNNEI. The length of the CDR3 is 13 residues. The CDR3 DNA is TGTGCCAGCAGTGAACAGAGAAACACTGAAGCTTTCTTT. It is translated as CASSEQRNTEAFF.

This clone was counted between two and nine times. The rearrangement links TRBV7-3 to TRBJ2-7, with D perhaps given as TRBD1 or TRBD2 (5 bases each). V lost 2 bases, J lost 2 bases, and 10 bases lay in between. Germline CDR1 and CDR2: SGHTA and FQGTGA. This CDR3 spans 14 amino acids. In nucleotides, the CDR3 is TGTGCCAGCAGCTTAGAGGGACGGACCTACGAGCAGTACTTC. This translates into CASSLEGRTYEQYF.

The genes are TRBV10-2 and TRBJ2-2; no clear D gene. Trimming left V 7 bases short and J 8 bases short, with 17 bases between. Germline lookup yields CDR1 WSHSY and CDR2 SAAADI. The CDR3 contains 14 residues. The chain's CDR3 is CASNTGPTTGELFF. The CDR3 DNA reads TGCGCCAGCAACACGGGCCCAACTACTGGGGAGCTGTTTTTT.

The rearrangement uses TRBV19 and TRBJ1-1; D might be TRBD1 (5 bases). This CDR3 has 13 amino acids. V was pared by 6 bases and J by 8 bases, with 16 bases between. In germline, CDR1 is LNHDA, CDR2 SQIVND (reference sequence). The CDR3 region has the DNA TGTGCCAGTAGGTCTCAGGGCACCACCGAAGCTTTCTTT. Amino acid sequence: CASRSQGTTEAFF.

The chain couples TRBV29-1 to TRBJ2-7; 7 nucleotides agree with TRBD1. CDR3 length equals 12 residues. Germline CDR1 reads SQVTM; CDR2 reads ANQGSEA. The V segment lost 7 bases and the J segment 4 bases; nucleotides outside the gene matches: 7. The CDR3 reads CSGTGAEYEQYF. The CDR3 region has the DNA TGCAGCGGTACAGGGGCGGAATACGAGCAGTACTTC.

The chain joins TRBV15 to TRBJ1-6; no firm D call. V lost 5 bases and J lost 9, with 14 bases in between. Germline assignment: CDR1 LNHNV and CDR2 YYDKDF (reference sequence). The length of the CDR3 is 14 residues. The CDR3 DNA follows: TGTGCCACCAGCCCCCCTAACGTGGGTTCACCCCTCCACTTT. Residues: CATSPPNVGSPLHF.

This clone appeared a few times. This chain uses TRBV18 with TRBJ1-2; 7 bases align to TRBD1. Germline CDR1 and CDR2: KGHSH and LQKENI. The J segment lost 0 bases and the V segment lost 3 bases, leaving 7 bases of the junction unmatched. The CDR3 contains 16 residues. The CDR3 DNA reads as TGTGCCAGCTCACCTCAACAGGGGTCAGCTAACTATGGCTACACCTTC. Translation gives CASSPQQGSANYGYTF.

The rearrangement links TRBV18 to TRBJ2-3; D tentatively fits TRBD1 or TRBD2 (5 bases each). The CDR3 length is 13 residues. CDR1 and CDR2 (germline): KGHSH, LQKENI. Trimming took 4 bases from V and 1 from J, leaving 6 bases between them. CDR3 in amino acids: CASSLGGTDTQYF. In DNA, the CDR3 is TGTGCCAGCTCACTGGGGGGCACAGATACGCAGTATTTT.